The 10 T cell receptor beta chains reported below all come from one sample, sequenced in a study of radiation and T cells in renal cell carcinoma (dated by TCRdb to the early 2020s). Library prep was done by the immunoSEQ multiplex PCR assay. TCRdb obtained this table from immuneACCESS and retained in-frame rearrangements with V and J assigned. These tables miss some clones; where compared with another copy, unresolved V genes account for less than half of the shortfall, and the remainder is unexplained. This sample has about 24,000 clones in its table, and roughly 64% of those were observed once. Clones ranked in the top ten supply 20% to 25% of the sample. The time point label on this specimen signifies: tumor resected at nephrectomy. Taken with the paper, the label for treatment or condition translates to: treatment-naive control, cytoreductive nephrectomy. The material was tumor tissue, obtained from a patient whose treatment was nephrectomy without radiotherapy. The receptors derive from a man in his forties or fifties with renal cell carcinoma.

This clone counts as medium-sized (0.01 to 0.1%). The chain is built from TRBV6-1 and TRBJ2-7; a possible D gene is TRBD1 (6 bases). V dropped 1 base and J dropped 3 bases, with 7 bases sitting between them. Germline loops: CDR1 MNHNS, CDR2 SASEGT. The CDR3 covers 13 residues. The CDR3 sequence is CASSEGTVYEQYF. CDR3 bases: TGTGCCAGCAGTGAAGGGACAGTCTACGAGCAGTACTTC.

V and J are TRBV4-2 and TRBJ1-1; 9 nucleotides align to TRBD1. V was clipped by 5 bases and J by 4 bases; unmatched bases: 5. Germline CDR1 reads LGHNA; CDR2 reads YNFKEQ. CDR3 size: 14 residues. The CDR3 loop reads CASSTQGASTEAFF. The CDR3 DNA sequence: TGTGCCAGCAGCACACAGGGGGCGTCCACTGAAGCTTTCTTT.

This clone was counted ten times or more. The V gene is TRBV27, the J gene TRBJ2-7, with 9 bases identical to TRBD2. The CDR3 totals 15 residues. Germline V CDR1 and CDR2: MNHEY, SMNVEV (reference sequence). V shed 5 bases and J 3 bases; nucleotides not matched to a gene: 8. CDR3 loop: CASSALASGDYEQYF. Written as DNA, the CDR3 is TGTGCCAGCAGTGCCCTCGCTAGCGGGGACTACGAGCAGTACTTC.

J is TRBJ2-2 and V is TRBV6-5; the match to TRBD1 covers 9 bases. Trimming at V came to 6 bases and at J to 2 bases, leaving 4 bases not matched to a gene. Germline V gene data show CDR1 as MNHEY and CDR2 as SVGAGI. CDR3 length equals 15 residues. The CDR3 coding sequence is TGTGCCAGCAGCCCGACAGGGGGTAACACCGGGGAGCTGTTTTTT. This translates into CASSPTGGNTGELFF.

The rearrangement links TRBV28 to TRBJ1-6, with D hard to call. CDR1 is MDHEN and CDR2 is SYDVKM in the germline V gene. Trimming took 6 bases from V and 10 from J, leaving 19 bases between them. The CDR3 is 15 amino acids. The DNA of the CDR3 is TGTGCCAGCAGCCCCGGGCCTCAACAGACATCACCCCTCCACTTT. Translating gives CASSPGPQQTSPLHF.

The V call is TRBV5-1, the J call TRBJ1-2; D gene ambiguous. CDR1 and CDR2 (germline): SGHRS, YFSETQ. Trimming removed 4 bases from V and 6 bases from J, with 16 bases in between. The CDR3 is 14 residues long. The CDR3 reads CASSGGVIANGYTF. DNA of the CDR3: TGCGCCAGCAGCGGTGGGGTAATCGCGAATGGCTACACCTTC.

In its sample, this clone was seen a few times. J is TRBJ2-7 and V is TRBV5-6; D gene uncertain. Trimming left V 4 bases short and J 2 bases short, with 10 bases between. Germline lookup yields CDR1 SGHDT and CDR2 YYEEEE. The CDR3 loop spans 13 amino acids. The CDR3: CASSQLFPYEQYF. CDR3 DNA: TGTGCCAGCAGCCAACTCTTTCCCTACGAGCAGTACTTC.

The chain couples TRBV4-3 to TRBJ1-1; 7 bases are a match to TRBD1. This CDR3 has 13 residues. V lost 5 bases, J lost 6 bases, and 6 bases stayed unmatched. From germline, CDR1 is LGHNA and CDR2 YSLEER. CDR3 bases: TGCGCCAGCAGCTACGCAGGGGGAGCTGAAGCTTTCTTT. Protein: CASSYAGGAEAFF.

This clone showed up just a few times. The V call is TRBV30, the J call TRBJ1-1, with D uncertain. CDR1 GTSNPN and CDR2 SVGIG come from the germline V gene (reference sequence). The CDR3 has 13 amino acids. V was shortened by 0 bases and J by 1 base, with 6 bases between the two germline ends. The CDR3 DNA reads as TGTGCCTGGAGTGTCGGAAAGAACACTGAAGCTTTCTTT. It encodes CAWSVGKNTEAFF.

This clone was picked up a small number of times. The chain combines TRBV5-4 with TRBJ1-1, with a tentative D call TRBD1 (5 bases). The CDR3 runs 12 residues. Germline-derived CDR1 and CDR2 are SGHNT and YYREEE (reference sequence). V dropped 7 bases and J dropped 4 bases, with 11 bases sitting between them. DNA for the CDR3: TGTGCCAGCCGGGGCCCAAGCACTGAAGCTTTCTTT. The encoded protein is CASRGPSTEAFF.